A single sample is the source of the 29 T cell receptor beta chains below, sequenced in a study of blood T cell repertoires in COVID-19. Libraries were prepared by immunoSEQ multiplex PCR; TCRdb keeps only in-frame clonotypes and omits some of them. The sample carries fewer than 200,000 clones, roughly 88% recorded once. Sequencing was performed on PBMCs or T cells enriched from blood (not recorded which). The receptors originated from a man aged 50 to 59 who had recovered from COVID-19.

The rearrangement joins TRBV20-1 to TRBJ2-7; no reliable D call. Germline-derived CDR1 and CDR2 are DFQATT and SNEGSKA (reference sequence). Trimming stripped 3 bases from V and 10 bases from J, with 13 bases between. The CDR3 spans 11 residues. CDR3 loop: CSASPDREQYF. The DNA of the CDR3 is TGCAGTGCTAGTCCCGATCGAGAACAGTACTTC.

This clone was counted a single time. The CDR3 region has the DNA TGTGCCAGCAGCCGCCCGGGACAGGAATTCAATCAGCCCCAGCATTTT. As protein: CASSRPGQEFNQPQHF. The chain has TRBV4-2 and TRBJ1-5, with TRBD1 identical over 8 bases. The CDR3 is made up of 16 amino acids. The trim removed 4 bases at V and 3 bases at J, leaving 8 bases unmatched. Per the germline V gene, CDR1 is LGHNA and CDR2 is YNFKEQ.

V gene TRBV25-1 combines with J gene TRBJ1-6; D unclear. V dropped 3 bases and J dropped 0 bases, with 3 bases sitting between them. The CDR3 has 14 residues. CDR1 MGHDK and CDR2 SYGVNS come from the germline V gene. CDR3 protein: CASSDGSYNSPLHF. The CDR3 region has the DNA TGTGCCAGCAGTGACGGCTCCTATAATTCACCCCTCCACTTT.

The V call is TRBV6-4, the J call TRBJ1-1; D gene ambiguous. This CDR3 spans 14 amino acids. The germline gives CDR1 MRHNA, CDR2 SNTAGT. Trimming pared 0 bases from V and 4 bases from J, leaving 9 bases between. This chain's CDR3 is CASSDSPGSTEAFF. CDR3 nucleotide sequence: TGTGCCAGCAGTGACTCTCCGGGGAGCACTGAAGCTTTCTTT.

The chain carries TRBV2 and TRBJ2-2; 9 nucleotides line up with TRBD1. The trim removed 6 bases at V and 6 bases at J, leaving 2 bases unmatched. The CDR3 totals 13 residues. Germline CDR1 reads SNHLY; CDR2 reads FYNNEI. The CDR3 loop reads CASSTGGPGELFF. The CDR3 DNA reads TGTGCCAGCAGCACAGGGGGCCCCGGGGAGCTGTTTTTT. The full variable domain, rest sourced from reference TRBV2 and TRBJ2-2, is EPEVTQTPSHQVTQMGQEVILRCVPISNHLYFYWYRQILGQKVEFLVSFYNNEISEKSEIFDDQFSVERPDGSNFTLKIRSTKLEDSAMYFCASSTGGPGELFFGEGSRLTVL.

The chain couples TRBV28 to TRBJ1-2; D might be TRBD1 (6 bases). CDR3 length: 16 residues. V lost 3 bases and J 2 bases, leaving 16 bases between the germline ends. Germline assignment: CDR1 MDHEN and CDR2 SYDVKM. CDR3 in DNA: TGTGCCAGCAGTTTCTCGTCCACTACAGGGAACTATGGCTACACCTTC. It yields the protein CASSFSSTTGNYGYTF.

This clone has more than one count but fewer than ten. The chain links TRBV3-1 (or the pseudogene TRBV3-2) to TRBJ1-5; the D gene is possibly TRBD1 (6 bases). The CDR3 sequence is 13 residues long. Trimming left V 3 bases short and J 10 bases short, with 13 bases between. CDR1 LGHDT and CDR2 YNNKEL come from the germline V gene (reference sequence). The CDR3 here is CASSHRDTNPQHF. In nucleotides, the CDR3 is TGTGCCAGCAGCCACCGGGACACCAATCCCCAGCATTTT.

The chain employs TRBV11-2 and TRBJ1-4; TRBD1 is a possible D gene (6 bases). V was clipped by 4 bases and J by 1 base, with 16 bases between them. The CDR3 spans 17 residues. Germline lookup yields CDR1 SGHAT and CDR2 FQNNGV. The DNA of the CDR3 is TGTGCCAGCAGCTCCCGTGAGAGGGGGAAAACTAATGAAAAACTGTTTTTT. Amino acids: CASSSRERGKTNEKLFF.

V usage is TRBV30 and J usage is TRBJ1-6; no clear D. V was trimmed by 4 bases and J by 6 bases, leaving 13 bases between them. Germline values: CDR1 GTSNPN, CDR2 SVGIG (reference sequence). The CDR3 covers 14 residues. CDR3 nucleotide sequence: TGTGCCTGGAACCGGGGAGGGATTAATTCACCCCTCCACTTT. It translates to CAWNRGGINSPLHF.

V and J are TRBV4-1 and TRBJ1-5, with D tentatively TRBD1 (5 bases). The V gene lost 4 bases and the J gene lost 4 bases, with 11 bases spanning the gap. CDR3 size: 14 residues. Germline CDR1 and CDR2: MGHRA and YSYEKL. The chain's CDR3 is CASSPRTSNQPQHF. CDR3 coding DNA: TGCGCCAGCAGCCCGAGGACAAGTAATCAGCCCCAGCATTTT.

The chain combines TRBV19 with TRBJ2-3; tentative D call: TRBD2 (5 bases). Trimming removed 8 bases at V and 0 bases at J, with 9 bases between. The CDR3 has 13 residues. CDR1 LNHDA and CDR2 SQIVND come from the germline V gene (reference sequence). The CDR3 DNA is TGTGCCAGTCGGGGTTCGAGCACAGATACGCAGTATTTT. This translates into CASRGSSTDTQYF.

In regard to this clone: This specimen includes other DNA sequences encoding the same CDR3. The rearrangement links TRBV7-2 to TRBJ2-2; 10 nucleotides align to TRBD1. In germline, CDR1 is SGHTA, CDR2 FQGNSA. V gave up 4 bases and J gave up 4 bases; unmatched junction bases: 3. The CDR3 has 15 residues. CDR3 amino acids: CASSSGQGGTGELFF. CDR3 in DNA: TGTGCCAGCAGCTCTGGACAGGGGGGCACCGGGGAGCTGTTTTTT.

CDR3 loop: CASSYSTGQPQHF. The CDR3 DNA sequence: TGTGCCAGCAGTTACTCGACGGGGCAGCCCCAGCATTTT. This sequence joins TRBV6-5 and TRBJ1-5; D remains unclear. The CDR3 is 13 amino acids. The ends were cut back, 0 bases at V and 7 bases at J, with 7 bases in the middle. The germline V gene has CDR1 MNHEY and CDR2 SVGAGI.

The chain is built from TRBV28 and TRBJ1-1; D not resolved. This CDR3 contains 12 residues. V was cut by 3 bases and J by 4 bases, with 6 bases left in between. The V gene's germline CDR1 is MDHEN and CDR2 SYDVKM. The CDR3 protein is CASSFFLTEAFF. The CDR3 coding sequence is TGTGCCAGCAGTTTTTTTCTCACTGAAGCTTTCTTT.

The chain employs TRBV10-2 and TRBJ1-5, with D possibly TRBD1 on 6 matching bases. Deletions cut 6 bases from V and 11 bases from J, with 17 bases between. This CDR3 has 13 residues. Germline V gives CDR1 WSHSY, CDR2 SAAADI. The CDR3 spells CASRDRSKLSQHF. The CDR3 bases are TGCGCCAGCAGAGACAGGAGTAAATTGTCCCAGCATTTT.

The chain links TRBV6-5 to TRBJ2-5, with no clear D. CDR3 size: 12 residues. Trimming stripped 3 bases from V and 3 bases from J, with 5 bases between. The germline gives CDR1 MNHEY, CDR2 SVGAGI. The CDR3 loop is CASSYSKETQYF. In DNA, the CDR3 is TGTGCCAGCAGTTATTCAAAAGAGACCCAGTACTTC.

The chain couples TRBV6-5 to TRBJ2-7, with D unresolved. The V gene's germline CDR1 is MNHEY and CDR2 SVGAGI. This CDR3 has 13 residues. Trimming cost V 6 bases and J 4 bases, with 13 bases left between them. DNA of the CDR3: TGTGCCAGCAGACCCGACACACCATACGAGCAGTACTTC. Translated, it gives CASRPDTPYEQYF.

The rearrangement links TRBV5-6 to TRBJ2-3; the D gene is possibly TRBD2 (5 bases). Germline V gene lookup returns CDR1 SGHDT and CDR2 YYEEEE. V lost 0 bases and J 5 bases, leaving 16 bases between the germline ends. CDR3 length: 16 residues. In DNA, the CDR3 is TGTGCCAGCAGCTTGGCCGGGGTACCCGCACGAGATACGCAGTATTTT. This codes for CASSLAGVPARDTQYF.

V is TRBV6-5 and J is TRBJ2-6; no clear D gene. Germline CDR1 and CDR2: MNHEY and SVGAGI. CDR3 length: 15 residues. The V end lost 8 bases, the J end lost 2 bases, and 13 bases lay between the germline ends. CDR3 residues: CASAYLSPGANVLTF. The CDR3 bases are TGTGCCAGCGCGTATTTGAGCCCTGGGGCCAACGTCCTGACTTTC.

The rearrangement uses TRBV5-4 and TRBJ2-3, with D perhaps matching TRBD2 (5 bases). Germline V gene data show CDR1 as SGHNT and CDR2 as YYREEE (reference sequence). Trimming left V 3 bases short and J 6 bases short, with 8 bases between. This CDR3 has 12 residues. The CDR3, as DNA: TGTGCCAGCAGCTCTCCGGGGGATACGCAGTATTTT. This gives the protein CASSSPGDTQYF. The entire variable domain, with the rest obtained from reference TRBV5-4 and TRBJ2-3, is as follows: ETGVTQSPTHLIKTRGQQVTLRCSSQSGHNTVSWYQQALGQGPQFIFQYYREEENGRGNFPPRFSGLQFPNYSSELNVNALELDDSALYLCASSSPGDTQYFGPGTRLTVL.

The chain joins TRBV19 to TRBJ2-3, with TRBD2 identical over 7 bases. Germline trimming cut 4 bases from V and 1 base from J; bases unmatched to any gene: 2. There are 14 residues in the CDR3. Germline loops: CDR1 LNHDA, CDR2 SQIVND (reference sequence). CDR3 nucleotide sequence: TGTGCCAGTAGTAATGGGGGGGGCACAGATACGCAGTATTTT. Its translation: CASSNGGGTDTQYF.

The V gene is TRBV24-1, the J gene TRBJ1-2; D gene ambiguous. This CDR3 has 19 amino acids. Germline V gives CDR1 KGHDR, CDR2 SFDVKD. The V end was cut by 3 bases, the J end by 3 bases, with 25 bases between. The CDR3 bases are TGTGCCACCAGTGATCTACTCGAAACCGAACAGAGTTCGGACTATGGCTACACCTTC. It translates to CATSDLLETEQSSDYGYTF.

CDR3 residues: CASSHPSDRQSPNYGYTF. As DNA, the CDR3 is TGTGCCAGTAGTCATCCCTCTGACAGACAATCCCCTAACTATGGCTACACCTTC. V and J are TRBV19 and TRBJ1-2, with D possibly TRBD1 on 5 matching bases. Germline CDR1 is LNHDA and CDR2 is SQIVND (reference sequence). V gave up 5 bases and J gave up 0 bases, with 22 bases separating them. CDR3 length: 18 amino acids.

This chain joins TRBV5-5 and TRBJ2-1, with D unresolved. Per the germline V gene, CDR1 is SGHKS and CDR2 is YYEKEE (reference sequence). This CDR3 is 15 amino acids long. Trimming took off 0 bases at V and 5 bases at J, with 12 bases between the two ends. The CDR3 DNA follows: TGTGCCAGCAGCTTGGAATACGGCGGCGACAATGAGCAGTTCTTC. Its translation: CASSLEYGGDNEQFF.

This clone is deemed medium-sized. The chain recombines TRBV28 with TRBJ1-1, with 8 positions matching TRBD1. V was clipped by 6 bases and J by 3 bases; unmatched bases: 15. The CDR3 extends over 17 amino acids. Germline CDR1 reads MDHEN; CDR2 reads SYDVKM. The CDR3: CASSLDTGGRGYTEAFF. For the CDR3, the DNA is TGTGCCAGCAGCCTCGATACAGGGGGGCGAGGGTACACTGAAGCTTTCTTT.

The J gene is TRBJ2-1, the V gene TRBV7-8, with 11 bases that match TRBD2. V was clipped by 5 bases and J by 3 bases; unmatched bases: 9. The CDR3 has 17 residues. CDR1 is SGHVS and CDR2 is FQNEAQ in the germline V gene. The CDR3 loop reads CASSPETSGDLYNEQFF. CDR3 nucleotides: TGTGCCAGCAGCCCAGAGACTAGCGGGGACCTCTACAATGAGCAGTTCTTC.

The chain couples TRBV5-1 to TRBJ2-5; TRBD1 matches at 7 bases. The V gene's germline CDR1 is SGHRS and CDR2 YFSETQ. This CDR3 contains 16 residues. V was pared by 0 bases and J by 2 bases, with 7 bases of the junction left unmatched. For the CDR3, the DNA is TGCGCCAGCAGCTTGGGGGCAGGGGGAACACAAGAGACCCAGTACTTC. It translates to CASSLGAGGTQETQYF.

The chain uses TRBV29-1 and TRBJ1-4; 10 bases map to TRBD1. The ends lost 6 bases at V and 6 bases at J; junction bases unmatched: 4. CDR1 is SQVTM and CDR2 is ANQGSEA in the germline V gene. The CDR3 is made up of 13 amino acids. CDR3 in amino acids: CSVRQGAYEKLFF. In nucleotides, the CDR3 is TGCAGCGTCCGACAGGGGGCGTATGAAAAACTGTTTTTT.

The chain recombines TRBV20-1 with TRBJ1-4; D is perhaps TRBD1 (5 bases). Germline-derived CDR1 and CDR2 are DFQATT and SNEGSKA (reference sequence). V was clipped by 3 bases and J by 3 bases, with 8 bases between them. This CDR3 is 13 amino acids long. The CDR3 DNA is TGCAGTGCTAGTTCAGGGCCTAATGAAAAACTGTTTTTT. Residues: CSASSGPNEKLFF.